Each of the 16 T cell receptor beta chains below was sequenced from the same sample in a study of identical twins. MiXCR, run by TCRdb on the 5' RACE reads, gives a single entry per CDR3 protein. The data show around 670,000 distinct CDR3 sequences, approximately 6% seen once. Input material: naive T cells sorted from blood. These receptors were collected from a man younger than 35 in good health.

This clonotype was observed many times. The chain is built from TRBV7-8 and TRBJ1-1; D is uncertain. CDR1 is SGHVS and CDR2 is FQNEAQ in the germline V gene. The V end was cut by 3 bases, the J end by 2 bases, with 10 bases between. The CDR3 is made up of 14 amino acids. CDR3 residues: CASSFRRVNTEAFF. The CDR3 DNA reads as TGTGCCAGCAGCTTTAGGAGGGTAAACACTGAAGCTTTCTTT.

This clonotype was counted at least ten times. The chain couples TRBV10-3 to TRBJ2-1; D not resolved. This CDR3 comprises 12 residues. Trimming left V 1 base short and J 4 bases short, with 2 bases between. Germline lookup yields CDR1 ENHRY and CDR2 SYGVKD. The chain's CDR3 is CAISEYYNEQFF. Here the CDR3 DNA reads TGTGCCATCAGTGAGTATTACAATGAGCAGTTCTTC.

This clonotype was counted ten times or more. This chain connects TRBV12-3 or TRBV12-4 to TRBJ2-7; no reliable D call. V lost 6 bases to trimming and J lost 6 bases, with 15 bases between them. The CDR3 runs 13 residues. The chain's CDR3 is CASSRDRGPEQYF. CDR3 sequence (DNA): TGTGCCAGCAGCCGAGACCGAGGCCCCGAGCAGTACTTC.

This clonotype was counted ten times or more. The chain employs TRBV28 and TRBJ1-1; D uncertain. Germline values: CDR1 MDHEN, CDR2 SYDVKM. This CDR3 comprises 14 residues. Deletions cut 10 bases from V and 4 bases from J, with 19 bases between. This chain's CDR3 is CATLPPVVATEAFF. The CDR3 region has the DNA TGTGCCACCCTCCCGCCGGTTGTCGCCACTGAAGCTTTCTTT.

The genes are TRBV20-1 and TRBJ2-1; the D is unclear. The CDR3 spans 15 residues. CDR1 DFQATT and CDR2 SNEGSKA come from the germline V gene (reference sequence). V gave up 2 bases and J gave up 2 bases, with 13 bases separating them. DNA for the CDR3: TGCAGTGCTAGATCCGACGGAGAGCCCTACAATGAGCAGTTCTTC. As protein: CSARSDGEPYNEQFF.

In its sample, this clonotype was seen many times. This chain connects TRBV5-1 to TRBJ2-3; D is perhaps TRBD1 (6 bases). CDR3 length: 14 amino acids. V was clipped by 8 bases and J by 0 bases, with 13 bases between them. Germline V gives CDR1 SGHRS, CDR2 YFSETQ. The CDR3, as DNA: TGCGCCAGTCGGGACACCGGGAGCACAGATACGCAGTATTTT. Its protein is CASRDTGSTDTQYF.

This clonotype occurred many times. This chain uses TRBV29-1 with TRBJ2-1; a possible D gene is TRBD2 (7 bases). The CDR3 is 15 amino acids. Germline CDR1 SQVTM, CDR2 ANQGSEA. Trimming removed 7 bases from V and 5 bases from J, with 21 bases in between. In nucleotides, the CDR3 is TGCAGCGCCATGCTAGGGGGGAGGGCCGACAATGAGCAGTTCTTC. Encoded protein: CSAMLGGRADNEQFF.

This clonotype was seen many times. V gene TRBV15 combines with J gene TRBJ1-1; D gene unclear. CDR1 is LNHNV and CDR2 is YYDKDF in the germline V gene (reference sequence). Trimming shortened V by 0 bases and J by 8 bases, and 10 bases separated the two germline ends. The CDR3 length is 13 residues. CDR3 amino acids: CATSRDDRSEAFF. DNA of the CDR3: TGTGCCACCAGCAGAGATGATAGGTCCGAAGCTTTCTTT.

This chain links TRBV6-1 with TRBJ1-5; possibly TRBD1 for D (6 bases). Germline CDR1 and CDR2: MNHNS and SASEGT. V lost 8 bases to trimming and J lost 6 bases, with 23 bases between them. The CDR3 is 16 residues long. The CDR3 DNA sequence: TGTGCCAGCTTTTCCAATCGGGGGGCGCTGCGTCAGCCCCAGCATTTT. Residues: CASFSNRGALRQPQHF.

This clonotype was recorded many times. This rearrangement joins TRBV25-1 to TRBJ1-1, with 8 bases identical to TRBD1. V trimming: 7 bases; J trimming: 4 bases; junction bases outside the gene matches: 5. Looked up from germline, CDR1 is MGHDK and CDR2 is SYGVNS. The CDR3 extends over 13 amino acids. The CDR3 DNA reads TGTGCCAGCACGAGACAGGGGAGCACTGAAGCTTTCTTT. Translated: CASTRQGSTEAFF.

The sample holds many counts of this clonotype. This chain connects TRBV12-3 or TRBV12-4 to TRBJ2-6; 7 bases fit TRBD1. This CDR3 comprises 17 residues. The V segment lost 2 bases and the J segment 4 bases; nucleotides outside the gene matches: 8. The CDR3 loop reads CASSLYSGGSGANVLTF. Written as DNA, the CDR3 is TGTGCCAGCAGTTTATACTCAGGGGGTTCGGGGGCCAACGTCCTGACTTTC.

The V gene is TRBV5-1, the J gene TRBJ2-2; no reliable D call. Germline CDR1 and CDR2: SGHRS and YFSETQ. There are 16 residues in the CDR3. Trimming stripped 7 bases from V and 1 base from J, with 17 bases between. CDR3 amino acids: CASYFTPTMNTGELFF. The CDR3 DNA reads TGCGCCAGCTACTTTACACCGACAATGAACACCGGGGAGCTGTTTTTT.

This clonotype was detected a few times. The chain couples TRBV24-1 to TRBJ2-2, with D perhaps matching TRBD1 (6 bases). The CDR3 length is 17 residues. Trimming cost V 0 bases and J 1 base, with 11 bases left between them. Per the germline V gene, CDR1 is KGHDR and CDR2 is SFDVKD. The CDR3 DNA reads as TGTGCCACCAGTGATTTGCATGCAGGGGTGAACACCGGGGAGCTGTTTTTT. As protein: CATSDLHAGVNTGELFF.

This clonotype was seen only a few times. The chain recombines TRBV29-1 with TRBJ1-1; D is unresolved. The V end lost 0 bases, the J end lost 4 bases, and 15 bases lay between the germline ends. The CDR3 contains 15 residues. Germline loops: CDR1 SQVTM, CDR2 ANQGSEA. CDR3 sequence reads: CSVEDPRRSGTEAFF. CDR3 sequence (DNA): TGCAGCGTTGAAGATCCCCGCAGGTCCGGCACTGAAGCTTTCTTT.

This clonotype has ten or more counts. V and J are TRBV7-3 and TRBJ2-3; 7 bases are shared with TRBD2. The CDR3 consists of 14 residues. Germline CDR1 and CDR2: SGHTA and FQGTGA. Losses at the gene ends were 3 bases for V and 6 bases for J; bases not matched to a gene: 6. The CDR3 nucleotides are TGTGCCAGCAGCTTCGGCGGGAGTGATGATACGCAGTATTTT. Its protein is CASSFGGSDDTQYF.

This clonotype was counted only a few times. The chain uses TRBV20-1 and TRBJ2-3; 7 bases are shared with TRBD2. J lost 2 bases, V lost 3 bases, and 5 bases had no gene match. The CDR3 is 14 residues long. Germline loops: CDR1 DFQATT, CDR2 SNEGSKA (reference sequence). In DNA form, the CDR3 reads TGCAGTGCTAGCTTAGCGGGCATCACAGATACGCAGTATTTT. Translating it yields CSASLAGITDTQYF.